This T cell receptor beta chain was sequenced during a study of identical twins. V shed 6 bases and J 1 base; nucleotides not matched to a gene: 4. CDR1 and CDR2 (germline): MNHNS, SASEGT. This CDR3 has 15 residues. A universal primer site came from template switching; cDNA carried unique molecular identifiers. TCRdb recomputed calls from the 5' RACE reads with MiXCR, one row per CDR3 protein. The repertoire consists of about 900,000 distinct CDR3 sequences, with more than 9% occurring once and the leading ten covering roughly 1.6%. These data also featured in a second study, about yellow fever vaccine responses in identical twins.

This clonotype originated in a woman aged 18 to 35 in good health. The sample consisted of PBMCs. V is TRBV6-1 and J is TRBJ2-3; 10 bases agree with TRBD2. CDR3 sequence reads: CASRGLADGTDTQYF. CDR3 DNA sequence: TGTGCCAGCAGAGGACTAGCGGACGGCACAGATACGCAGTATTTT.